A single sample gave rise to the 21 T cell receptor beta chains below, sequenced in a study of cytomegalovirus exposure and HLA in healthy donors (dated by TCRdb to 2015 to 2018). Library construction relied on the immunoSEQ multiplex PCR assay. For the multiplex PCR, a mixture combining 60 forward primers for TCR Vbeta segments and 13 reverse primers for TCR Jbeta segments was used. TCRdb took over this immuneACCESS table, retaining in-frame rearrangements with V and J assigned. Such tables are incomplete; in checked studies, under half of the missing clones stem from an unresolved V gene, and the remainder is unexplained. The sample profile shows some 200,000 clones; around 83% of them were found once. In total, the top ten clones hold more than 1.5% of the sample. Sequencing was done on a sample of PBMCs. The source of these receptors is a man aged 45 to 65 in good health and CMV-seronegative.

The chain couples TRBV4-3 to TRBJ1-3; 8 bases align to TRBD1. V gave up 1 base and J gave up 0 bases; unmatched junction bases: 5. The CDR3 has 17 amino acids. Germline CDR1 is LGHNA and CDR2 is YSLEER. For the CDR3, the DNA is TGCGCCAGCAGCCAAGGGGGACAGGCATTCTCTGGAAACACCATATATTTT. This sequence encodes CASSQGGQAFSGNTIYF.

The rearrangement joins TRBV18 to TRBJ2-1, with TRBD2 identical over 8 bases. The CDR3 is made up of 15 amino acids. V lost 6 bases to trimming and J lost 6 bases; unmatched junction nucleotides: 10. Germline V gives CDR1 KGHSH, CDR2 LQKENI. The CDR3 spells CASSRGTRGFNEQFF. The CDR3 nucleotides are TGTGCCAGCTCTCGGGGGACTAGGGGGTTCAATGAGCAGTTCTTC.

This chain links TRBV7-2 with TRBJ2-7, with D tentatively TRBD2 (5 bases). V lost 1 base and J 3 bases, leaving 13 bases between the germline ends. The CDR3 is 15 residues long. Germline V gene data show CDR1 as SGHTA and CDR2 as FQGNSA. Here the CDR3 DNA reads TGTGCCAGCAGCTTAGGAGGGTTTGGCGGCTACGAGCAGTACTTC. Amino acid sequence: CASSLGGFGGYEQYF.

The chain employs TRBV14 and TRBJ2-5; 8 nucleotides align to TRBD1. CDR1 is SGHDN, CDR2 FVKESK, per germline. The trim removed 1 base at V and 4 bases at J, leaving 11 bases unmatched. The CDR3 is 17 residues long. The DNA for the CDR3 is TGTGCCAGCAGCCAAGTCGGCAGGGGGCGATTCGGAGAGACCCAGTACTTC. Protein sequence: CASSQVGRGRFGETQYF.

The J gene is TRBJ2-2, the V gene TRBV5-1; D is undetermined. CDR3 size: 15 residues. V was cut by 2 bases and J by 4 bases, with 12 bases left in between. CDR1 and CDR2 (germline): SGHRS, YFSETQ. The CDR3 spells CASSFSHRSTGELFF. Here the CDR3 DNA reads TGCGCCAGCAGCTTTTCACATCGATCCACCGGGGAGCTGTTTTTT.

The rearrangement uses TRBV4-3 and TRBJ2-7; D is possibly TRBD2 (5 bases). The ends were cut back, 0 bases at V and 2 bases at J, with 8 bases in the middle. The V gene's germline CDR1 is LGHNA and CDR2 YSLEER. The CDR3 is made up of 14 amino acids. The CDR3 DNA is TGCGCCAGCAGCCAAGATTGGGGAGCCTACGAGCAGTACTTC. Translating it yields CASSQDWGAYEQYF.

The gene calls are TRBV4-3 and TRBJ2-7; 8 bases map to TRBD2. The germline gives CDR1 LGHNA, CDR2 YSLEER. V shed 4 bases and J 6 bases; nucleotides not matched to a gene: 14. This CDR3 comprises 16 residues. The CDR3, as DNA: TGCGCCAGCAGCCGTCAAGCGGGAGACATACCTACCGAGCAGTACTTC. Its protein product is CASSRQAGDIPTEQYF.

CDR3 sequence reads: CATGKRGTSGYEQYF. Written as DNA, the CDR3 is TGTGCCACCGGGAAAAGGGGGACTAGCGGATACGAGCAGTACTTC. This rearrangement joins TRBV30 to TRBJ2-7; 11 bases are a match to TRBD2. The V gene's germline CDR1 is GTSNPN and CDR2 SVGIG (reference sequence). This CDR3 is built from 15 residues. V trimming: 8 bases; J trimming: 4 bases; junction bases outside the gene matches: 13.

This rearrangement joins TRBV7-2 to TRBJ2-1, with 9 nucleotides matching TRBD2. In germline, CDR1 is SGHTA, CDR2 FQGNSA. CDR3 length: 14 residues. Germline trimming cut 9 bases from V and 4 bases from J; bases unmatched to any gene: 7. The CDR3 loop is CASSERGAYNEQFF. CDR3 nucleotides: TGTGCCAGTTCGGAGCGGGGGGCTTACAATGAGCAGTTCTTC. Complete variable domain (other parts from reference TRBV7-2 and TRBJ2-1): GAGVSQSPSNKVTEKGKDVELRCDPISGHTALYWYRQSLGQGLEFLIYFQGNSAPDKSGLPSDRFSAERTGGSVSTLTIQRTQQEDSAVYLCASSERGAYNEQFFGPGTRLTVL.

The CDR3 sequence is CASSVGASQSTQYF. The CDR3 region has the DNA TGTGCCAGCAGCGTGGGCGCGTCCCAGTCGACGCAGTATTTT. The chain uses TRBV9 and TRBJ2-3; D gene ambiguous. V lost 2 bases and J 9 bases, leaving 16 bases between the germline ends. Germline V CDR1 and CDR2: SGDLS, YYNGEE. The CDR3 covers 14 residues.

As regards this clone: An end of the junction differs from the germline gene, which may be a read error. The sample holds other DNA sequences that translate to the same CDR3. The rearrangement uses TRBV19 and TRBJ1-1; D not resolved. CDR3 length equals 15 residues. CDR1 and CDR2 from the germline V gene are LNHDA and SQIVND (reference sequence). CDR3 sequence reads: CASSIPIGPITEAFF. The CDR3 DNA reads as TGTGCCAGTAGTATACCCATTGGGCCGATCACTGAAGCTTTCTTC.

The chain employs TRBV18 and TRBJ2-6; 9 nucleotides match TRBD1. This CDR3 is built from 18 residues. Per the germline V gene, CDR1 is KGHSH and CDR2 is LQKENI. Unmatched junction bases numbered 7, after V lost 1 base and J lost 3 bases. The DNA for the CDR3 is TGTGCCAGCTCACCACAGGGACAGGGTTCGGTTGGGGCCAACGTCCTGACTTTC. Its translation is CASSPQGQGSVGANVLTF.

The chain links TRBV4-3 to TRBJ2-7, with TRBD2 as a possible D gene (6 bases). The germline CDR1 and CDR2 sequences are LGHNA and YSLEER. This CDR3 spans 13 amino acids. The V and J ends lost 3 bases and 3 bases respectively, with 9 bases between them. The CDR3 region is CASSQGGSYEQYF. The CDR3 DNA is TGCGCCAGCAGCCAGGGGGGAAGCTACGAGCAGTACTTC.

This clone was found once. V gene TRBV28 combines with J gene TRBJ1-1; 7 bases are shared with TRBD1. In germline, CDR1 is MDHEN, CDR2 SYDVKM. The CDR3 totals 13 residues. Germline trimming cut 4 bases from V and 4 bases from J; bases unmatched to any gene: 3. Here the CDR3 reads CASSSRTGTEAFF. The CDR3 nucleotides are TGTGCCAGCAGTTCGCGGACAGGCACTGAAGCTTTCTTT.

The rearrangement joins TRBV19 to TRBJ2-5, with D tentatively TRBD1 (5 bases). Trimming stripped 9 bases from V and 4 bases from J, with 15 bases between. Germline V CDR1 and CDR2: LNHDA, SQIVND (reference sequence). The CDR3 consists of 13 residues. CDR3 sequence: CARYRGSGETQYF. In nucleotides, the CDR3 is TGTGCCAGATATAGGGGCTCGGGAGAGACCCAGTACTTC.

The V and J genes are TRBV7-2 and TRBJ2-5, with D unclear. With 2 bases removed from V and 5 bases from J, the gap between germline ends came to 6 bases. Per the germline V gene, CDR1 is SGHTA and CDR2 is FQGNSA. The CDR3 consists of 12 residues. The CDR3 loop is CASSLPRETQYF. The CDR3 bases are TGTGCCAGCAGCTTACCCCGGGAGACCCAGTACTTC.

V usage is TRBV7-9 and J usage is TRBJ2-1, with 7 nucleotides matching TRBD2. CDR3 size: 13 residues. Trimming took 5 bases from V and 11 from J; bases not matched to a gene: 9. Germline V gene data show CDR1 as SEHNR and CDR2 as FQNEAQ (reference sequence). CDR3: CASSRRLALKQFF. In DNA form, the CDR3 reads TGTGCCAGCAGCCGCAGACTAGCCCTTAAGCAGTTCTTC.

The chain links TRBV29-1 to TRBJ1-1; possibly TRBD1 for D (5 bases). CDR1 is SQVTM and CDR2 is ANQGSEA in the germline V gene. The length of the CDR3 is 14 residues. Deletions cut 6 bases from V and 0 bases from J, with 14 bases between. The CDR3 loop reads CSVKDDRLNTEAFF. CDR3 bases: TGCAGCGTCAAAGATGACAGACTGAACACTGAAGCTTTCTTT. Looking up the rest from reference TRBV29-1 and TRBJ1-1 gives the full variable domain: SAVISQKPSRDICQRGTSLTIQCQVDSQVTMMFWYRQQPGQSLTLIATANQGSEATYESGFVIDKFPISRPNLTFSTLTVSNMSPEDSSIYLCSVKDDRLNTEAFFGQGTRLTVV.

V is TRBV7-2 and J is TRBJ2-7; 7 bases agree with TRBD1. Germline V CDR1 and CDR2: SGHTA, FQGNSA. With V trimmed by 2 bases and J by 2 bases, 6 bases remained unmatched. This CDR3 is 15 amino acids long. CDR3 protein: CASSLSQGKPYEQYF. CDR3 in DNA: TGTGCCAGCAGCTTATCACAGGGGAAACCCTACGAGCAGTACTTC.

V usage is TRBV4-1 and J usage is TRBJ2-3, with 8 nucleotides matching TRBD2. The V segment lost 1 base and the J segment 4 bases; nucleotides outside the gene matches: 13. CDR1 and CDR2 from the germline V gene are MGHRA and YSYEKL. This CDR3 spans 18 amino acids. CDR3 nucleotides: TGCGCCAGCAGCCAAGTACCGGGGGGGCCAGAGGCCTCAGATACGCAGTATTTT. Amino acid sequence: CASSQVPGGPEASDTQYF.

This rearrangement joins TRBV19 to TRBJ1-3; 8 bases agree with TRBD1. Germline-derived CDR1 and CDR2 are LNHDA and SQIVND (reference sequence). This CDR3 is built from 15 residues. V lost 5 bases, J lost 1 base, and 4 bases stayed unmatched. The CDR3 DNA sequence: TGTGCCAGTAGTTCCAGGGGGCGATCTGGAAACACCATATATTTT. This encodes CASSSRGRSGNTIYF.